These T cell receptor beta chains were read from a single sample in a study of primary melanoma T cells and metastatic recurrence. This table comes from immunoSEQ multiplex PCR, and its TCRdb copy is limited to in-frame clones, with some not included. This table has 130 to 150 clones, about nine tenths appearing once. The specimen sequenced was melanoma tumor tissue. These receptors all come from a human donor with melanoma. Each CDR3 is given with its conserved first and last residue. Each record gives: V gene, CDR3 protein.

>TRBV11-3
CASSGWRYPQSRANVLTF
>TRBV11-3
CASSLGQRGNGYTF
>TRBV7-6
CASSRTSGRVADTQYF
>TRBV15
CATSRDLRQGRYESTEAFF
>TRBV11-3
CASSAPETRNTGELFF
>TRBV6-8
CASSSTGTRNTEAFF
>TRBV2
CASSPTGKINNEQFF
>TRBV18
CASSGRRDEKLFF
>TRBV15
CATSRTRDGRYEQYF
>TRBV6-8
CAIRANRGEGDTEAFF
>TRBV18
CARHSGKSGNTIYF
>TRBV11-3
CASSIQRGDEETQYF
>TRBV30
CAWSVPGPYSDQPQHF
>TRBV7-2
CASSLAWVPGNVYEQYF
>TRBV19
CASSIRGTGELFF
>TRBV6-8
CASSPSGNTDTQYF
>TRBV4-1
CASSQDDYEQYF
>TRBV6-8
CASSPRVSSAGTNVLTF
>TRBV14
CASSRGSNTEAFF
>TRBV6-8
CASSGGQADYNEQFF
>TRBV11-3
CASSPTRTSGIEQFF
>TRBV28
CASRRTGGLFRMNTEAFF
>TRBV11-3
CASSLGTAGGRNEQFF
>TRBV14
CASSQDLVTEAFF
>TRBV6-4
CASSREPGANEQFF
>TRBV5-1
CASSYPGTGSYNEQFF
>TRBV30
CAWSRGQGAVHQYF
>TRBV28
CASSSYLLSSGNTIYF
>TRBV19
CASSGQGSETQYF
>TRBV7-6
CASSSSAPSNEKLFF
>TRBV30
CAWSVRGGNTQYF
>TRBV6-8
CASSNHGTSAMNEQFF
>TRBV6-8
CAIRLAGAHGEQYF
>TRBV29-1
CSVETQGTGEAFF
>TRBV19
CASSIRVGHYGYTF
>TRBV30
CAWSESFVRSEQYF
>TRBV5-1
CASSPTGGPNYGYTF
>TRBV11-3
CASSLVQGDTGELFF
>TRBV6-8
CASSVSRHEKLFF
>TRBV11-3
CASSLEGSTANEQFF
>TRBV6-8
CASSEGVTVSGANVLTF
>TRBV15
CATSRTSGGANEQFF
>TRBV5-1
CASKLGLSGIQETQYF